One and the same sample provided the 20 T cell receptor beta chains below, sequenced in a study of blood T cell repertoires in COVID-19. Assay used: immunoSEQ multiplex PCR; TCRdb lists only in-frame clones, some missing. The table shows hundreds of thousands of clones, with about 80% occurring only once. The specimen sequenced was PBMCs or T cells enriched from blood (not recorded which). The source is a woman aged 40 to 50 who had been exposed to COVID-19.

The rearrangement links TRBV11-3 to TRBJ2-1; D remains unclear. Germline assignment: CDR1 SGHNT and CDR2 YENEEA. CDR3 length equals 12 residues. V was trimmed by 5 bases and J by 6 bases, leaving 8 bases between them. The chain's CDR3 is CASSPRSNEQFF. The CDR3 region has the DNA TGTGCCAGCAGCCCCCGGAGCAATGAGCAGTTCTTC.

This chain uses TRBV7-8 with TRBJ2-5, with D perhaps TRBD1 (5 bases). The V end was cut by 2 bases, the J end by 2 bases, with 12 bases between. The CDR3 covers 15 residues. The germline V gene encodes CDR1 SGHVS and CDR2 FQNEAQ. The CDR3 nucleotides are TGTGCCAGCAGCTTACCCCAGGGCGCACAAGAGACCCAGTACTTC. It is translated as CASSLPQGAQETQYF. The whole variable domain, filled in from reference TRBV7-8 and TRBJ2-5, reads GAGVSQSPRYKVAKRGQDVALRCDPISGHVSLFWYQQALGQGPEFLTYFQNEAQLDKSGLPSDRFFAERPEGSVSTLKIQRTQQEDSAVYLCASSLPQGAQETQYFGPGTRLLVL.

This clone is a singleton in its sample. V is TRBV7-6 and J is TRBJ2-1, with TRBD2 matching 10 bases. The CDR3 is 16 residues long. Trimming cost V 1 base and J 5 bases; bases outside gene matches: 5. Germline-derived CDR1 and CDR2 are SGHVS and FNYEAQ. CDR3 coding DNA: TGTGCCAGCAGCTTAGAGAGCGGGGGGGCGGACAATGAGCAGTTCTTC. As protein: CASSLESGGADNEQFF.

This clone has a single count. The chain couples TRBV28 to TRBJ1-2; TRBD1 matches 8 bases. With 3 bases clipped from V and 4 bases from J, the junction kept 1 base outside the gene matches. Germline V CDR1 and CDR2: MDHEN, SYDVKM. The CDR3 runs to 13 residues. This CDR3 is CASSFRGLYGYTF. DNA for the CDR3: TGTGCCAGCAGTTTCAGGGGGCTCTATGGCTACACCTTC.

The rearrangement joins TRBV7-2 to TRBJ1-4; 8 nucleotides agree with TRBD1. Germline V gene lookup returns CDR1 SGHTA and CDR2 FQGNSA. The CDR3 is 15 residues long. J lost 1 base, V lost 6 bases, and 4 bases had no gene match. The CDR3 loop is CASRSDRGTNEKLFF. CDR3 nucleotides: TGTGCCAGCAGAAGCGACAGGGGAACTAATGAAAAACTGTTTTTT.

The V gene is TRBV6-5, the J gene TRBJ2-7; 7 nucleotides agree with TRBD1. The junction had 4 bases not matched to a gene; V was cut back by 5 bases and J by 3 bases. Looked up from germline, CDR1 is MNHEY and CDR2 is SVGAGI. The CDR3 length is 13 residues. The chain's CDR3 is CASSIGTDYEQYF. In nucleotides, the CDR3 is TGTGCCAGCAGTATAGGGACAGACTACGAGCAGTACTTC.

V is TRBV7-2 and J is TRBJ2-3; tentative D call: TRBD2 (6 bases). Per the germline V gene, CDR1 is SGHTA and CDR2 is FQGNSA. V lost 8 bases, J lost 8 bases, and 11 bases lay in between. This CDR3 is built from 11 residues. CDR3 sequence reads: CASGPGLTQYF. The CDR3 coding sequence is TGTGCCAGCGGGCCGGGACTTACGCAGTATTTT.

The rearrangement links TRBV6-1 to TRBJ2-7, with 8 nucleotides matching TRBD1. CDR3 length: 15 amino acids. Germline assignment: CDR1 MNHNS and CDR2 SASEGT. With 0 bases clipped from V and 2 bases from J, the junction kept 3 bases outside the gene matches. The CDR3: CASSEAGDRTYEQYF. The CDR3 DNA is TGTGCCAGCAGTGAAGCGGGGGACAGGACCTACGAGCAGTACTTC.

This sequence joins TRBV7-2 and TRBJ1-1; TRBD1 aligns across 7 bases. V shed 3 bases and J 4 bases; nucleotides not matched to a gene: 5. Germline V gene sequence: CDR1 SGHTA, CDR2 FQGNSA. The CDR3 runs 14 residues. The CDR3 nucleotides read TGTGCCAGCAGCTTCGGGCAGGGGGGCACTGAAGCTTTCTTT. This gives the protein CASSFGQGGTEAFF.

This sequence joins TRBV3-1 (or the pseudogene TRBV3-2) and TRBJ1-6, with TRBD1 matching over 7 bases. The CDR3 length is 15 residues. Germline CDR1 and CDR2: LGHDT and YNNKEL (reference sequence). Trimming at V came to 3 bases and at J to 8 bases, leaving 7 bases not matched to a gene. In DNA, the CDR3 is TGTGCCAGCAGCCAGAGCAGGGGGTGGGATTCACCCCTCCACTTT. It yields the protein CASSQSRGWDSPLHF.

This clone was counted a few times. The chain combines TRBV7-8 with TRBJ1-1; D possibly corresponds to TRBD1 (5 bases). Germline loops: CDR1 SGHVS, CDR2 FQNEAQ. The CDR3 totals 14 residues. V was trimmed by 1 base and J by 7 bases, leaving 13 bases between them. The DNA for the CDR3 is TGTGCCAGCAGCTTAGTAGGTCAGGGCCTTGAAGCTTTCTTT. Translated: CASSLVGQGLEAFF.

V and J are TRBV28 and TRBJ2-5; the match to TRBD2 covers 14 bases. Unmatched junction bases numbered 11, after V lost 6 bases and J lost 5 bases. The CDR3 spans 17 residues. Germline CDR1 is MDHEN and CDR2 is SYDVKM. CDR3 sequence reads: CASRPGTSGGIGETQYF. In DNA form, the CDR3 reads TGTGCCAGCAGACCGGGGACTAGCGGGGGCATAGGGGAGACCCAGTACTTC.

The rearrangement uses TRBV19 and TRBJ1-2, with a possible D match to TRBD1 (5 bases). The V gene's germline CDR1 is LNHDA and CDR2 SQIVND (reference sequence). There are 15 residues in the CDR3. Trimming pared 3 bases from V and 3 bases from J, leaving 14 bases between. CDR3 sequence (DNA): TGTGCCAGTAGTATTACCGGACAACTGTACTATGGCTACACCTTC. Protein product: CASSITGQLYYGYTF.

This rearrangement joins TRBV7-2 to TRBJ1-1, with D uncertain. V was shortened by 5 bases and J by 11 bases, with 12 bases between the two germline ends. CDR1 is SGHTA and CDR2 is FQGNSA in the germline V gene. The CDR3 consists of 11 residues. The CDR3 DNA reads TGTGCCAGCAGCCCGGGTCAGAGTGCTTTCTTT. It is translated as CASSPGQSAFF. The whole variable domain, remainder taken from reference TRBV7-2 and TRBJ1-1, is GAGVSQSPSNKVTEKGKDVELRCDPISGHTALYWYRQSLGQGLEFLIYFQGNSAPDKSGLPSDRFSAERTGGSVSTLTIQRTQQEDSAVYLCASSPGQSAFFGQGTRLTVV.

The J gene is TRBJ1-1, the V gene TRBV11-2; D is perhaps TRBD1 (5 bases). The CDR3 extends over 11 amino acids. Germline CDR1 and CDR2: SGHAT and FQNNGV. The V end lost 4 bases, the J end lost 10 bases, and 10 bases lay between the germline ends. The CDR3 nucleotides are TGTGCCAGCAGCTCCGGAAGGGGAGCTTTCTTT. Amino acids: CASSSGRGAFF.

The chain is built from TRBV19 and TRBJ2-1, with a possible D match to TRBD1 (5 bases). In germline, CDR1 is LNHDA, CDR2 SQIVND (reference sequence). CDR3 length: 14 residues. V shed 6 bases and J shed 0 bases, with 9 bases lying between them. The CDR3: CASSRQTSYNEQFF. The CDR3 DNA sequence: TGTGCCAGTAGCCGACAGACCTCCTACAATGAGCAGTTCTTC.

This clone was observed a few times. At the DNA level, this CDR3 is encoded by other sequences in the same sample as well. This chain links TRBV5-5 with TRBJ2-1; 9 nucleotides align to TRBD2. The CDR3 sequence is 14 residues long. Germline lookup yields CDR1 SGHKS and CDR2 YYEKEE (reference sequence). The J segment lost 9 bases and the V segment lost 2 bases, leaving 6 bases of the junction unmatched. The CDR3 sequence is CASSFGGGAGEQFF. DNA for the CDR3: TGTGCCAGCAGCTTCGGCGGGGGGGCCGGTGAGCAGTTCTTC. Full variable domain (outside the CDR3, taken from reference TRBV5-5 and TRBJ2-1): DAGVTQSPTHLIKTRGQQVTLRCSPISGHKSVSWYQQVLGQGPQFIFQYYEKEERGRGNFPDRFSARQFPNYSSELNVNALLLGDSALYLCASSFGGGAGEQFFGPGTRLTVL.

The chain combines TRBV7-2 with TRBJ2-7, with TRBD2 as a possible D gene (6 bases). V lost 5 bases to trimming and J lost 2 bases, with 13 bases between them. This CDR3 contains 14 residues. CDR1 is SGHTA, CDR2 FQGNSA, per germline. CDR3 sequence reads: CASSVYAGPYEQYF. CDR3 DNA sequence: TGTGCCAGCAGCGTGTACGCGGGGCCCTACGAGCAGTACTTC.

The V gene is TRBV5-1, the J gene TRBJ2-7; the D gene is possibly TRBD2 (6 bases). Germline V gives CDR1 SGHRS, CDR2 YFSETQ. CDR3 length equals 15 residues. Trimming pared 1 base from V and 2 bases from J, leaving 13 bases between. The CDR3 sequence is CASSLQLASTYEQYF. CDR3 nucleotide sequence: TGCGCCAGCAGCTTGCAACTAGCCTCGACCTACGAGCAGTACTTC.

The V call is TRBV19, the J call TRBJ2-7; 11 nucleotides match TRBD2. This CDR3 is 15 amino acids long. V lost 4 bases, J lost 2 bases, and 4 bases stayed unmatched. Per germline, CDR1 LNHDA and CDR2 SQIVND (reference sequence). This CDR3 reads CASSTPSGGPYEQYF. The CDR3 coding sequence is TGTGCCAGTAGTACACCTAGCGGGGGGCCCTACGAGCAGTACTTC. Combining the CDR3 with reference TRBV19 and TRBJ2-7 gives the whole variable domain DGGITQSPKYLFRKEGQNVTLSCEQNLNHDAMYWYRQDPGQGLRLIYYSQIVNDFQKGDIAEGYSVSREKKESFPLTVTSAQKNPTAFYLCASSTPSGGPYEQYFGPGTRLTVT.